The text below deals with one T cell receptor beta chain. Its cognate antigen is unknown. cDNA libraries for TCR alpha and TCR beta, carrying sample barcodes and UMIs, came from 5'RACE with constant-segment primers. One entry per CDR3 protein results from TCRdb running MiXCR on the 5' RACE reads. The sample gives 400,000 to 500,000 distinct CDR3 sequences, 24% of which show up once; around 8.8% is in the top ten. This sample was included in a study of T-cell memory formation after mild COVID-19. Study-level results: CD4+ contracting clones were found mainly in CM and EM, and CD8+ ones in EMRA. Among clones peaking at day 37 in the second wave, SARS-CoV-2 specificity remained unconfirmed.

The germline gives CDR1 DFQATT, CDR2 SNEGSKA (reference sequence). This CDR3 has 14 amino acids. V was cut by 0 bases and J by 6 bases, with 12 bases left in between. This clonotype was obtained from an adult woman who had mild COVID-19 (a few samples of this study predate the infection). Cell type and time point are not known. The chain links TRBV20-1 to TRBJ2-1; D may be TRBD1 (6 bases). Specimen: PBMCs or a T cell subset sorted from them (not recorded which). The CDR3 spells CSAREWDKVNEQFF. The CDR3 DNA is TGCAGTGCTAGAGAGTGGGACAAAGTCAATGAGCAGTTCTTC.